This TCR beta chain was sequenced in a study of control samples from healthy donors and cancer patients. This clone was seen just once. Data came from immunoSEQ multiplex PCR; TCRdb stores just in-frame clones and leaves some out. The sample consists of 150,000 to 200,000 clones, around nine tenths of them appearing once. After removal of 7 bases from V and 3 bases from J, the junction contained 4 bases not matched to a gene. Germline values: CDR1 SEHNR, CDR2 FQNEAQ (reference sequence). The CDR3 consists of 14 residues. The rearrangement joins TRBV7-9 to TRBJ2-1; TRBD1 agrees at 9 bases. The receptor was derived from a man aged 18 to 29 in good health. The sample consisted of blood. CDR3 amino acids: CASKGTGYYNEQFF. The CDR3 nucleotides are TGTGCCAGCAAGGGGACAGGGTACTACAATGAGCAGTTCTTC.